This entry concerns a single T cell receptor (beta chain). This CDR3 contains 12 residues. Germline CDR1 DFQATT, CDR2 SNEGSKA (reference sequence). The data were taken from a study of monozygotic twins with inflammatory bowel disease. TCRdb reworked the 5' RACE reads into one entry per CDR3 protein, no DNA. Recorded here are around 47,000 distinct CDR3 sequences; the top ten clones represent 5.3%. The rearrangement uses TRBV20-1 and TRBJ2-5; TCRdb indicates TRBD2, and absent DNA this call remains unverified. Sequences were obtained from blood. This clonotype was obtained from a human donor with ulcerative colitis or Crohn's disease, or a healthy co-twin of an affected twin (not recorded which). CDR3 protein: CSARSSGETQYF.